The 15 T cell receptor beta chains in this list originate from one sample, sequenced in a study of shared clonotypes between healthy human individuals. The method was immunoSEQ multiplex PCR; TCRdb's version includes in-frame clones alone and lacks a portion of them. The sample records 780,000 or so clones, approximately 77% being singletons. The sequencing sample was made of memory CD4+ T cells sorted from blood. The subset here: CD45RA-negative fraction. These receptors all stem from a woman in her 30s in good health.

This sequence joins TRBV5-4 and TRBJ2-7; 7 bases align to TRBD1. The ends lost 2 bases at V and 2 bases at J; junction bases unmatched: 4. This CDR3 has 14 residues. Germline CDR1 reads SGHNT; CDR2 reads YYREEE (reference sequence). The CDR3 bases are TGTGCCAGCAGCTTAGCCGGGACAGCCTACGAGCAGTACTTC. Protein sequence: CASSLAGTAYEQYF.

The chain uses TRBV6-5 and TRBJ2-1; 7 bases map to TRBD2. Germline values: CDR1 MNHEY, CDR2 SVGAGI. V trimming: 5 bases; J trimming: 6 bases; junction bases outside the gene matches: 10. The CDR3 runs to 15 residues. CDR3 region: CASSRRGRLANEQFF. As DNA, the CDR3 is TGTGCCAGCAGTAGGAGGGGACGACTAGCCAATGAGCAGTTCTTC.

The CDR3 spells CASSRIRGAVTEAFF. The CDR3 nucleotides are TGTGCCAGCAGCAGGATACGGGGGGCTGTTACTGAAGCTTTCTTT. V gene TRBV28 combines with J gene TRBJ1-1; D is perhaps TRBD1 (6 bases). The CDR3 has 15 residues. The V end lost 6 bases, the J end lost 5 bases, and 19 bases lay between the germline ends. From germline, CDR1 is MDHEN and CDR2 SYDVKM. Full variable domain (remainder filled in from reference TRBV28 and TRBJ1-1): DVKVTQSSRYLVKRTGEKVFLECVQDMDHENMFWYRQDPGLGLRLIYFSYDVKMKEKGDIPEGYSVSREKKERFSLILESASTNQTSMYLCASSRIRGAVTEAFFGQGTRLTVV.

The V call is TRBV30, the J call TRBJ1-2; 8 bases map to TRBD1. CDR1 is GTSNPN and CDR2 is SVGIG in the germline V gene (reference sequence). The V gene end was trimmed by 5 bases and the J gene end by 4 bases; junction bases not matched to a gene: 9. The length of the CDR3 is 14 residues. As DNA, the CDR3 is TGTGCCTGGGCCGCTGGGGACAGGAGCTATGGCTACACCTTC. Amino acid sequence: CAWAAGDRSYGYTF.

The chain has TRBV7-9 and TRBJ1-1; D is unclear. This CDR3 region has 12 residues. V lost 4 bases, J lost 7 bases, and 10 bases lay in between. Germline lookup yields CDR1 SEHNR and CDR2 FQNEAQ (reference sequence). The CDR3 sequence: CASSWKPGEAFF. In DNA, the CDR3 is TGTGCCAGCAGCTGGAAACCCGGTGAAGCTTTCTTT.

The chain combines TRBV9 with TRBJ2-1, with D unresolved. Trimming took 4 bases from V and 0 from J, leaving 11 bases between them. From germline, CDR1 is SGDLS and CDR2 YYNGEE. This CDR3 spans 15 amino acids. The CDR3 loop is CASSPRLSSYNEQFF. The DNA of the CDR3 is TGTGCCAGCAGCCCTCGGCTGAGCTCCTACAATGAGCAGTTCTTC.

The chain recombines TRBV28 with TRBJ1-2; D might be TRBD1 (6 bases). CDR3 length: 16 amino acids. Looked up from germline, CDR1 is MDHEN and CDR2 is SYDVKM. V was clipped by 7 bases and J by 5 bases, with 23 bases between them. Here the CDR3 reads CASKMTGLGSFYGYTF. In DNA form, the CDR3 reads TGTGCCAGCAAAATGACAGGTTTGGGGTCATTTTATGGCTACACCTTC.

The CDR3 coding sequence is TGTGCCAGCAGTTCAGGGGGGGTGGACACTGAAGCTTTCTTT. This encodes CASSSGGVDTEAFF. This sequence joins TRBV6-6 and TRBJ1-1; 7 bases align to TRBD1. The CDR3 sequence is 14 residues long. The junction had 5 bases not matched to a gene; V was cut back by 4 bases and J by 3 bases. Germline CDR1 is MNHNY and CDR2 is SVGAGI (reference sequence).

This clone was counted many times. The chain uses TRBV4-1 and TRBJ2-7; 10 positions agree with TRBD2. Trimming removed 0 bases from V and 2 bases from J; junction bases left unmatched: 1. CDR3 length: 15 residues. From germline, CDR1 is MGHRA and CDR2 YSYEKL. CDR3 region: CASSQELAGAYEQYF. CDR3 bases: TGCGCCAGCAGCCAAGAGCTAGCGGGAGCCTACGAGCAGTACTTC.

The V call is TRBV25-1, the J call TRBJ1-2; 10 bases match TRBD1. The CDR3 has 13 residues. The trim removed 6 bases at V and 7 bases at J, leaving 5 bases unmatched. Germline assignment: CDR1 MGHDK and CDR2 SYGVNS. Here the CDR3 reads CASRAGTGVGYTF. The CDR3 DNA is TGTGCCAGCAGGGCCGGGACAGGGGTTGGCTACACCTTC.

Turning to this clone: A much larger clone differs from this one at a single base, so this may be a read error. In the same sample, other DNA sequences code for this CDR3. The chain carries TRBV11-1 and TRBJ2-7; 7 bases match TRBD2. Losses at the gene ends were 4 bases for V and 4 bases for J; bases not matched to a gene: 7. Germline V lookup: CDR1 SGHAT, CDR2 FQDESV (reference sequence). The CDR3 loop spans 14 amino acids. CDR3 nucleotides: TGTGCCAGCAGCTCCCAGCGGGATTCGTACGAGCAGTACTTC. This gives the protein CASSSQRDSYEQYF.

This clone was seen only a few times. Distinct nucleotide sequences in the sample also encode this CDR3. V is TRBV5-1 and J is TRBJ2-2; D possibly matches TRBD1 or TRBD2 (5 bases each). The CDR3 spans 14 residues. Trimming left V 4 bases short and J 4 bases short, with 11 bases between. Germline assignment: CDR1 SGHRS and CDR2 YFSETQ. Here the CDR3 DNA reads TGCGCCAGCAGCCCGGGGACCGTCACCGGGGAGCTGTTTTTT. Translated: CASSPGTVTGELFF.

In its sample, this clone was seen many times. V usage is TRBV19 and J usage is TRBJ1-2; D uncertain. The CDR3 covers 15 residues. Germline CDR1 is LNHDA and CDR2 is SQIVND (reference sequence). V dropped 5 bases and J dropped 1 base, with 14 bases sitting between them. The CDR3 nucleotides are TGTGCCAGTAGTCCCCACCGGGCTAATAACTATGGCTACACCTTC. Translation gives CASSPHRANNYGYTF.

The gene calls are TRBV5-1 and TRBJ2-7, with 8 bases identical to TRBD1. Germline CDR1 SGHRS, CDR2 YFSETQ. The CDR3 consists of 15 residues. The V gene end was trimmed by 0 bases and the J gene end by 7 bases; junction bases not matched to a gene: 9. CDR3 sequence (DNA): TGCGCCAGCAGCTTGGCTGGACAGGGTACGGGGGAGCAGTACTTC. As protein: CASSLAGQGTGEQYF.

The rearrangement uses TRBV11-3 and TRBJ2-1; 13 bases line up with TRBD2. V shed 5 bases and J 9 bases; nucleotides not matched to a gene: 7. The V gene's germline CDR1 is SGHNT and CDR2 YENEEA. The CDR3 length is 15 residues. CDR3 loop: CASSTGLAGVGEQFF. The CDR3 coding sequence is TGTGCCAGCAGCACCGGACTAGCGGGAGTTGGTGAGCAGTTCTTC.